These 31 T cell receptor beta chains came from one sample sequenced in a study of technical replicates of blood from a handful of donors. Libraries were prepared by immunoSEQ multiplex PCR; TCRdb keeps only in-frame clonotypes and omits some of them. The repertoire holds some 74,000 clones, with over 85% as singletons. The material sequenced was T cells isolated from PBMCs. The receptors were sampled from a human donor in good health.

The sample holds one count of this clone. V gene TRBV10-2 combines with J gene TRBJ2-7; the match to TRBD2 covers 8 bases. The CDR3 has 14 amino acids. The trim removed 6 bases at V and 5 bases at J, leaving 9 bases unmatched. CDR1 is WSHSY, CDR2 SAAADI, per germline. This CDR3 is CASRTGGPYDEQYF. In nucleotides, the CDR3 is TGCGCCAGCAGGACGGGAGGGCCTTACGACGAGCAGTACTTC.

The rearrangement links TRBV20-1 to TRBJ2-7; D not certain. The V gene lost 5 bases and the J gene lost 1 base, with 3 bases spanning the gap. This CDR3 has 10 residues. Germline loops: CDR1 DFQATT, CDR2 SNEGSKA (reference sequence). Here the CDR3 DNA reads TGCAGTGCTTTATCCTACGAGCAGTACTTC. Its protein is CSALSYEQYF.

Of note for this clone: Other DNA sequences in the sample encode the same CDR3. The rearrangement links TRBV4-1 to TRBJ2-5; 7 positions match TRBD1. The junction had 2 bases not matched to a gene; V was cut back by 6 bases and J by 4 bases. There are 12 residues in the CDR3. The germline V gene encodes CDR1 MGHRA and CDR2 YSYEKL. CDR3 nucleotide sequence: TGCGCCAGCAGTCCAGGGGGAGAGACCCAGTACTTC. Amino acid sequence: CASSPGGETQYF.

This rearrangement joins TRBV18 to TRBJ1-1; D may be TRBD1 (5 bases). Trimming took 0 bases from V and 5 from J, leaving 13 bases between them. Per the germline V gene, CDR1 is KGHSH and CDR2 is LQKENI. CDR3 size: 15 residues. The CDR3 region has the DNA TGTGCCAGCTCACCACCCGCGGGGGTAAGAACTGAAGCTTTCTTT. Translated, it gives CASSPPAGVRTEAFF. The variable domain in full, with the rest retrieved from reference TRBV18 and TRBJ1-1, is NAGVMQNPRHLVRRRGQEARLRCSPMKGHSHVYWYRQLPEEGLKFMVYLQKENIIDESGMPKERFSAEFPKEGPSILRIQQVVRGDSAAYFCASSPPAGVRTEAFFGQGTRLTVV.

This clone has just a few counts. The CDR3 sequence is CASSVAYGRGTEAFF. CDR3 nucleotides: TGTGCCAGCAGCGTAGCCTACGGGAGGGGAACTGAAGCTTTCTTT. This chain uses TRBV9 with TRBJ1-1; tentatively, D is TRBD1 (5 bases). Trimming removed 0 bases at V and 5 bases at J, with 14 bases between. Germline V gene data show CDR1 as SGDLS and CDR2 as YYNGEE. The CDR3 has 15 residues.

The chain links TRBV5-8 to TRBJ1-1; D remains ambiguous. Germline V gives CDR1 SGHTS, CDR2 YDEGEE. The CDR3 is 11 amino acids. V gave up 0 bases and J gave up 9 bases, with 6 bases separating them. The CDR3 DNA sequence: TGTGCCAGCAGCTTGGTCGGGAAAGCTTTCTTT. Translating it yields CASSLVGKAFF.

This chain joins TRBV4-2 and TRBJ2-5; the match to TRBD1 covers 11 bases. V lost 3 bases and J lost 4; bases outside the gene matches: 4. This CDR3 contains 15 residues. Germline V CDR1 and CDR2: LGHNA, YNFKEQ. The CDR3 reads CASSHGTGGLETQYF. The CDR3 DNA sequence: TGTGCCAGCAGCCATGGGACAGGGGGACTAGAGACCCAGTACTTC.

V is TRBV19 and J is TRBJ1-1, with no clear D. The CDR3 covers 11 residues. CDR1 is LNHDA, CDR2 SQIVND, per germline (reference sequence). Trimming removed 5 bases at V and 5 bases at J, with 6 bases between. The DNA for the CDR3 is TGTGCCAGTAGTGTCCGTACTGAAGCTTTCTTT. This sequence encodes CASSVRTEAFF.

The genes are TRBV7-9 and TRBJ1-3, with 7 bases lining up with TRBD1. Trimming removed 8 bases from V and 3 bases from J; junction bases left unmatched: 4. The CDR3 contains 13 residues. The germline V gene has CDR1 SEHNR and CDR2 FQNEAQ (reference sequence). The DNA for the CDR3 is TGTGCCAGCCAACAGGGGATTGGAAACACCATATATTTT. This codes for CASQQGIGNTIYF. Full variable domain (rest looked up from reference TRBV7-9 and TRBJ1-3): DTGVSQNPRHKITKRGQNVTFRCDPISEHNRLYWYRQTLGQGPEFLTYFQNEAQLEKSRLLSDRFSAERPKGSFSTLEIQRTEQGDSAMYLCASQQGIGNTIYFGEGSWLTVV.

The genes are TRBV30 and TRBJ1-4; TRBD1 agrees at 7 bases. V trimming: 1 base; J trimming: 11 bases; junction bases outside the gene matches: 4. Per the germline V gene, CDR1 is GTSNPN and CDR2 is SVGIG (reference sequence). CDR3 size: 12 residues. CDR3 DNA: TGTGCCTGGAGTGGACAGGGAGAGAAACTGTTTTTT. This codes for CAWSGQGEKLFF.

V is TRBV7-8 and J is TRBJ1-5; D uncertain. Trimming cost V 2 bases and J 4 bases, with 15 bases left between them. Germline V CDR1 and CDR2: SGHVS, FQNEAQ. This CDR3 spans 16 amino acids. DNA of the CDR3: TGTGCCAGCAGCTTATCGCGGCTCCGAGGGAATCAGCCCCAGCATTTT. Residues: CASSLSRLRGNQPQHF.

This clone was seen more than once but under ten times. CDR3 sequence reads: CSVDKNTEAFF. CDR3 DNA sequence: TGCAGCGTTGACAAGAACACTGAAGCTTTCTTT. This chain links TRBV29-1 with TRBJ1-1; no clear D gene. The CDR3 runs to 11 residues. Germline V lookup: CDR1 SQVTM, CDR2 ANQGSEA. V was trimmed by 3 bases and J by 1 base, leaving 3 bases between them. Filled out from reference TRBV29-1 and TRBJ1-1, the complete variable domain reads SAVISQKPSRDICQRGTSLTIQCQVDSQVTMMFWYRQQPGQSLTLIATANQGSEATYESGFVIDKFPISRPNLTFSTLTVSNMSPEDSSIYLCSVDKNTEAFFGQGTRLTVV.

V gene TRBV5-1 combines with J gene TRBJ2-2, with D perhaps TRBD2 (5 bases). The CDR3 is made up of 15 amino acids. With 5 bases removed from V and 0 bases from J, the gap between germline ends came to 11 bases. Germline loops: CDR1 SGHRS, CDR2 YFSETQ. The CDR3 DNA reads as TGCGCCAGCAGGAAACTAGACTCGAACACCGGGGAGCTGTTTTTT. Protein: CASRKLDSNTGELFF.

The V gene is TRBV15, the J gene TRBJ1-4, with TRBD1 identical over 9 bases. Germline values: CDR1 LNHNV, CDR2 YYDKDF (reference sequence). The J segment lost 10 bases and the V segment lost 1 base, leaving 10 bases of the junction unmatched. This CDR3 region has 16 residues. The CDR3 is CATSRGSGQGDRKLFF. The CDR3 DNA reads as TGTGCCACCAGCAGAGGGTCGGGACAGGGAGACAGAAAACTGTTTTTT. Combining the CDR3 with reference TRBV15 and TRBJ1-4 gives the whole variable domain DAMVIQNPRYQVTQFGKPVTLSCSQTLNHNVMYWYQQKSSQAPKLLFHYYDKDFNNEADTPDNFQSRRPNTSFCFLDIRSPGLGDTAMYLCATSRGSGQGDRKLFFGSGTQLSVL.

For this clone: The sample contains more than one DNA sequence encoding this CDR3. V and J are TRBV9 and TRBJ2-1, with 9 bases lining up with TRBD2. CDR1 and CDR2 from the germline V gene are SGDLS and YYNGEE. After removal of 0 bases from V and 4 bases from J, the junction contained 2 bases not matched to a gene. CDR3 length: 15 residues. The CDR3 loop reads CASSVELAGYNEQFF. The CDR3 DNA follows: TGTGCCAGCAGCGTAGAGCTAGCGGGGTACAATGAGCAGTTCTTC. Based on the CDR3 plus reference TRBV9 and TRBJ2-1, the full variable domain is DSGVTQTPKHLITATGQRVTLRCSPRSGDLSVYWYQQSLDQGLQFLIQYYNGEERAKGNILERFSAQQFPDLHSELNLSSLELGDSALYFCASSVELAGYNEQFFGPGTRLTVL.

This sequence joins TRBV6-5 and TRBJ1-3; 11 bases agree with TRBD1. Looked up from germline, CDR1 is MNHEY and CDR2 is SVGAGI. V lost 10 bases, J lost 0 bases, and 5 bases stayed unmatched. CDR3 size: 15 residues. The CDR3 protein is CATGTGGISGNTIYF. CDR3 in DNA: TGTGCCACCGGGACAGGGGGTATCTCTGGAAACACCATATATTTT.

The chain combines TRBV5-6 with TRBJ2-7; the D gene is possibly TRBD2 (5 bases). V was cut by 4 bases and J by 3 bases, with 14 bases left in between. This CDR3 contains 14 residues. Germline CDR1 reads SGHDT; CDR2 reads YYEEEE. This CDR3 is CASSRRTGDYEQYF. DNA for the CDR3: TGTGCCAGCAGCAGGAGGACTGGGGACTACGAGCAGTACTTC.

This clone appeared once. This chain joins TRBV6-5 and TRBJ2-1, with 9 bases that match TRBD2. The germline V gene encodes CDR1 MNHEY and CDR2 SVGAGI. V trimming: 8 bases; J trimming: 5 bases; junction bases outside the gene matches: 7. The CDR3 runs 14 residues. CDR3 in DNA: TGTGCCAGCCCCGGGACTAGCTGGGACAATGAGCAGTTCTTC. Amino acids: CASPGTSWDNEQFF.

The CDR3 loop is CASSPTPGTGDEAFF. CDR3 bases: TGCGCCAGCAGCCCTACTCCCGGGACAGGGGACGAAGCTTTCTTT. The chain uses TRBV4-1 and TRBJ1-1, with 10 bases matching TRBD1. Germline lookup yields CDR1 MGHRA and CDR2 YSYEKL. V lost 4 bases and J lost 8; bases outside the gene matches: 10. This CDR3 is built from 15 residues.

This sequence joins TRBV11-3 and TRBJ2-5; possible D gene TRBD2, 6 bases. The CDR3 sequence is 15 residues long. CDR1 is SGHNT, CDR2 YENEEA, per germline. The V and J ends lost 5 bases and 3 bases respectively, with 16 bases between them. This chain's CDR3 is CASSDPRESEETQYF. Here the CDR3 DNA reads TGTGCCAGCAGCGATCCTCGGGAGTCGGAAGAGACCCAGTACTTC.

This clone came up a few times. V and J are TRBV12-5 and TRBJ2-7; 9 bases fit TRBD1. This CDR3 is 17 amino acids long. The V and J ends lost 0 bases and 1 base, in that order; junction bases with no gene match: 7. Germline-derived CDR1 and CDR2 are LGHNT and FRNRAP. The DNA of the CDR3 is TGTGCTAGTGGTTTGGTCCTCGACAGGGGGTCTTCCTACGAGCAGTACTTC. It is translated as CASGLVLDRGSSYEQYF.

The chain carries TRBV29-1 and TRBJ1-1; no definite D call. CDR1 and CDR2 (germline): SQVTM, ANQGSEA. Trimming took 7 bases from V and 10 from J, leaving 10 bases between them. The CDR3 is 9 amino acids. The CDR3 loop reads CSGLTRAFF. CDR3 nucleotides: TGCAGCGGACTAACCAGAGCTTTCTTT.

V is TRBV19 and J is TRBJ1-1; D is unclear. Germline loops: CDR1 LNHDA, CDR2 SQIVND (reference sequence). This CDR3 contains 13 residues. Trimming took 3 bases from V and 0 from J, leaving 5 bases between them. DNA for the CDR3: TGTGCCAGTAGTATCCGTATGAACACTGAAGCTTTCTTT. Protein: CASSIRMNTEAFF.

This rearrangement joins TRBV30 to TRBJ2-7, with D maybe TRBD1 (8 bases). Germline CDR1 and CDR2: GTSNPN and SVGIG (reference sequence). The V gene lost 3 bases and the J gene lost 5 bases, with 26 bases spanning the gap. This CDR3 spans 17 amino acids. CDR3 bases: TGTGCCTGGAGAGTTACAGGGGGGGGGAGGATTTTCGACGAGCAGTACTTC. Protein product: CAWRVTGGGRIFDEQYF.

The rearrangement links TRBV30 to TRBJ2-1; 12 bases match TRBD2. CDR3 size: 16 residues. Unmatched junction bases numbered 13, after V lost 3 bases and J lost 10 bases. In germline, CDR1 is GTSNPN, CDR2 SVGIG (reference sequence). As DNA, the CDR3 is TGTGCCTGGAGCCCCCAACTAGCGGGAGGCCGGGCCGAGCAGTTCTTC. Translated: CAWSPQLAGGRAEQFF. Full variable domain (missing parts from reference TRBV30 and TRBJ2-1): SQTIHQWPATLVQPVGSPLSLECTVEGTSNPNLYWYRQAAGRGLQLLFYSVGIGQISSEVPQNLSASRPQDRQFILSSKKLLLSDSGFYLCAWSPQLAGGRAEQFFGPGTRLTVL.

The chain recombines TRBV29-1 with TRBJ2-5; perhaps TRBD1 as D (6 bases). Germline V gene lookup returns CDR1 SQVTM and CDR2 ANQGSEA. This CDR3 spans 13 amino acids. Trimming took off 6 bases at V and 3 bases at J, with 14 bases between the two ends. CDR3 sequence reads: CSVPNRVEETQYF. CDR3 nucleotide sequence: TGCAGCGTCCCGAACAGGGTGGAAGAGACCCAGTACTTC.

A single count supports this clone. The chain is built from TRBV5-1 and TRBJ2-1, with TRBD2 identical over 9 bases. The germline V gene has CDR1 SGHRS and CDR2 YFSETQ. Losses at the gene ends were 1 base for V and 8 bases for J; bases not matched to a gene: 7. The CDR3 covers 15 residues. Here the CDR3 reads CASSLSPSGIYEQFF. In DNA form, the CDR3 reads TGCGCCAGCAGCTTGAGTCCTAGCGGGATCTATGAGCAGTTCTTC.

The V call is TRBV6-6, the J call TRBJ1-2, with D tentatively TRBD1 (5 bases). The CDR3 length is 14 residues. From germline, CDR1 is MNHNY and CDR2 SVGAGI (reference sequence). V shed 7 bases and J shed 7 bases, with 19 bases lying between them. CDR3 residues: CASNQSGGRGGYTF. The CDR3, as DNA: TGTGCCAGCAACCAAAGCGGGGGGAGAGGTGGCTACACCTTC.

CDR3 in DNA: TGTGCCAGCAGGCCCGGGACAGCGAACACTGAAGCTTTCTTT. It translates to CASRPGTANTEAFF. The chain carries TRBV27 and TRBJ1-1, with 7 positions matching TRBD1. With V trimmed by 6 bases and J by 1 base, 5 bases remained unmatched. The germline CDR1 and CDR2 sequences are MNHEY and SMNVEV (reference sequence). This CDR3 region has 14 residues.

The chain uses TRBV7-9 and TRBJ2-7, with TRBD1 matching 7 bases. Germline V gene lookup returns CDR1 SEHNR and CDR2 FQNEAQ (reference sequence). V lost 7 bases and J lost 2; bases outside the gene matches: 17. The CDR3 is 17 residues long. The CDR3 loop is CASTYTSGLQGTYEQYF. DNA for the CDR3: TGTGCCAGCACTTACACCTCCGGGCTACAGGGGACCTACGAGCAGTACTTC.

The rearrangement joins TRBV10-3 to TRBJ1-4, with D unclear. Germline CDR1 and CDR2: ENHRY and SYGVKD. The CDR3 consists of 13 residues. The V end was cut by 0 bases, the J end by 5 bases, with 4 bases between. CDR3 loop: CAISESTNEKLFF. CDR3 in DNA: TGTGCCATCAGTGAGTCTACAAATGAAAAACTGTTTTTT.